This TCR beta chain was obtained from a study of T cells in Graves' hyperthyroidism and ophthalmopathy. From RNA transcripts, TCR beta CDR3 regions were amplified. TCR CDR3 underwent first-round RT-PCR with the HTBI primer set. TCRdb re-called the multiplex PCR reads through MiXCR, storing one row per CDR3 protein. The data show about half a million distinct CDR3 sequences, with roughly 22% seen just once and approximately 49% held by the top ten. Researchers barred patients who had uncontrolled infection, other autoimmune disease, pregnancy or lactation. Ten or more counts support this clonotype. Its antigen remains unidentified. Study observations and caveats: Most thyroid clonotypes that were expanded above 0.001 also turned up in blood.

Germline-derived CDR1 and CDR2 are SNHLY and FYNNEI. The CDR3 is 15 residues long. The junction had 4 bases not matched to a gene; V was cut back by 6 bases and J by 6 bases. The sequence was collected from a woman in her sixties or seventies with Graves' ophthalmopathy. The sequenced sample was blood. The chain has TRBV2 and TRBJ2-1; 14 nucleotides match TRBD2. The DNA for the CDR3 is TGTGCCAGCAGAAAGGGGACTAGCGGGAGCAATGAGCAGTTCTTC. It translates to CASRKGTSGSNEQFF. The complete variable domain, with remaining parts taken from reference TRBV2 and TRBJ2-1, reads EPEVTQTPSHQVTQMGQEVILRCVPISNHLYFYWYRQILGQKVEFLVSFYNNEISEKSEIFDDQFSVERPDGSNFTLKIRSTKLEDSAMYFCASRKGTSGSNEQFFGPGTRLTVL.